This passage covers 30 T cell receptor beta chains from one sample sequenced in a study of regulatory T cells in long-lasting Graves disease. As to time point: newly diagnosed GD, antithyroid drugs for less than 3 months. PBMCs were the source of the RNA used for TCR sequencing. Through Arm-PCR of CDR3 regions and iRepertoire HTBI primers, TCR beta libraries were built. TCRdb fed the multiplex PCR reads into MiXCR, producing one record per CDR3 protein. The sample includes roughly 610,000 distinct CDR3 sequences, about 16% of them seen just once. This same sample was also part of a study on T cells in Graves' hyperthyroidism and ophthalmopathy.

Sequencing was performed on peripheral blood mononuclear cells (PBMCs), taken at new diagnosis, from a patient treated with antithyroid drugs. The receptors were gathered from a man between 18 and 29 years old with Graves disease.

This clonotype was recorded at least ten times. The CDR3 loop reads CASSQAGGTAEAFF. CDR3 DNA sequence: TGTGCCAGCAGCCAAGCGGGGGGCACGGCTGAAGCTTTCTTT. The V call is TRBV3-1, the J call TRBJ1-1; maybe TRBD1 (6 bases). V was trimmed by 1 base and J by 6 bases, leaving 12 bases between them. Germline V gene sequence: CDR1 LGHDT, CDR2 YNNKEL (reference sequence). This CDR3 has 14 amino acids.

There are a few counts of this clonotype. A read error is possible here, since a much larger clone lies one base away. The CDR3: CASSLAGGPFHGYEQYF. In DNA, the CDR3 is TGTGCCAGCAGTCTAGCGGGAGGGCCCTTTCACGGGTACGAGCAGTACTTC. The chain is built from TRBV6-2 or TRBV6-3 and TRBJ2-7; 12 bases match TRBD2. V shed 5 bases and J 4 bases; nucleotides not matched to a gene: 12. CDR3 length equals 17 residues. Germline CDR1 MNHEY, CDR2 SVGEGT.

This clonotype was detected once. A read error is possible here, since a much larger clone lies one base away. CDR3 loop: CASSEEGLSPGNTIHF. In nucleotides, the CDR3 is TGTGCCAGCAGTGAAGAAGGACTTTCTCCTGGAAACACCATACATTTT. The J gene is TRBJ1-3, the V gene TRBV6-2 or TRBV6-3; D is undetermined. The CDR3 runs 16 residues. The germline CDR1 and CDR2 sequences are MNHEY and SVGEGT.

The chain employs TRBV5-4 and TRBJ2-1; weak D call: TRBD2 (5 bases). The CDR3 extends over 13 amino acids. V was trimmed by 0 bases and J by 14 bases, leaving 15 bases between them. Germline V gives CDR1 SGHNT, CDR2 YYREEE (reference sequence). The CDR3 nucleotides are TGTGCCAGCAGCTTGGAGCAGTCCGGGCGGGAGTTCTTC. Amino acids: CASSLEQSGREFF. The whole variable domain, remainder taken from reference TRBV5-4 and TRBJ2-1, is ETGVTQSPTHLIKTRGQQVTLRCSSQSGHNTVSWYQQALGQGPQFIFQYYREEENGRGNFPPRFSGLQFPNYSSELNVNALELDDSALYLCASSLEQSGREFFGPGTRLTVL.

This clonotype was found many times. The chain couples TRBV11-2 to TRBJ1-3; D call uncertain. V dropped 1 base and J dropped 7 bases, with 5 bases sitting between them. Germline V CDR1 and CDR2: SGHAT, FQNNGV. The CDR3 consists of 12 residues. CDR3 in DNA: TGTGCCAGCAGCTTAGGGAAGAACACCATATATTTT. It specifies CASSLGKNTIYF.

This clonotype has ten or more counts. The J gene is TRBJ1-5, the V gene TRBV30, with D perhaps TRBD1 (6 bases). This CDR3 region has 14 residues. Between the trimmed V and J ends, which lost 3 bases and 4 bases, there was a span of 13 bases. Germline CDR1 is GTSNPN and CDR2 is SVGIG (reference sequence). Written as DNA, the CDR3 is TGTGCCTGGAGCGCAGGGGAATGGAATCAGCCCCAGCATTTT. Translating it yields CAWSAGEWNQPQHF.

This clonotype turned up a few times. This chain connects TRBV24-1 to TRBJ2-1, with 8 bases fitting TRBD1. Germline V gene sequence: CDR1 KGHDR, CDR2 SFDVKD. The CDR3 runs to 17 residues. The trim removed 3 bases at V and 0 bases at J, leaving 6 bases unmatched. CDR3: CATSDPLRGHSYNEQFF. CDR3 nucleotide sequence: TGTGCCACCAGTGATCCCCTCAGGGGGCACTCCTACAATGAGCAGTTCTTC.

This clonotype has ten or more counts. The rearrangement joins TRBV20-1 to TRBJ1-1; weak D call: TRBD1 (5 bases). Per the germline V gene, CDR1 is DFQATT and CDR2 is SNEGSKA (reference sequence). This CDR3 contains 13 residues. V shed 3 bases and J shed 2 bases, with 10 bases lying between them. This chain's CDR3 is CSARGTGNTEAFF. The DNA of the CDR3 is TGCAGTGCTAGGGGGACGGGAAACACTGAAGCTTTCTTT.

The chain has TRBV30 and TRBJ1-1; 8 positions match TRBD1. With 1 base clipped from V and 1 base from J, the junction kept 2 bases outside the gene matches. The CDR3 is made up of 14 amino acids. Germline V lookup: CDR1 GTSNPN, CDR2 SVGIG (reference sequence). CDR3 nucleotides: TGTGCCTGGAGTGGGGGACAGGCGAACACTGAAGCTTTCTTT. Its protein is CAWSGGQANTEAFF.

This clonotype appeared many times. This CDR3 reads CASSLGGQGALSYGYTF. The CDR3 coding sequence is TGTGCCAGCAGTTTAGGGGGACAGGGGGCTTTGTCCTATGGCTACACCTTC. The rearrangement joins TRBV28 to TRBJ1-2; 12 positions agree with TRBD1. The CDR3 extends over 17 amino acids. V shed 2 bases and J 4 bases; nucleotides not matched to a gene: 8. Germline V gives CDR1 MDHEN, CDR2 SYDVKM.

This clonotype has just a few counts. V and J are TRBV6-1 and TRBJ2-3, with 12 bases fitting TRBD1. The CDR3 covers 16 residues. V lost 6 bases to trimming and J lost 4 bases; unmatched junction nucleotides: 8. CDR1 and CDR2 from the germline V gene are MNHNS and SASEGT. The DNA for the CDR3 is TGTGCCAGCAGCTCTTCCGGGACAGGGGGCGCAGATACGCAGTATTTT. Amino acids: CASSSSGTGGADTQYF.

The chain has TRBV7-9 and TRBJ2-2; D might be TRBD1 (5 bases). Trimming pared 3 bases from V and 4 bases from J, leaving 12 bases between. Germline V CDR1 and CDR2: SEHNR, FQNEAQ (reference sequence). The CDR3 sequence is 15 residues long. The CDR3 here is CASSFRVLSTGELFF. In nucleotides, the CDR3 is TGTGCCAGCAGCTTCAGGGTTTTGAGCACCGGGGAGCTGTTTTTT. Variable domain in full (rest from reference TRBV7-9 and TRBJ2-2): DTGVSQNPRHKITKRGQNVTFRCDPISEHNRLYWYRQTLGQGPEFLTYFQNEAQLEKSRLLSDRFSAERPKGSFSTLEIQRTEQGDSAMYLCASSFRVLSTGELFFGEGSRLTVL.

This clonotype was detected a few times. V gene TRBV25-1 combines with J gene TRBJ1-1; 8 nucleotides align to TRBD1. This CDR3 region has 13 residues. The germline gives CDR1 MGHDK, CDR2 SYGVNS. V shed 7 bases, J shed 4 bases, and the junction held 5 bases outside the gene matches. The CDR3 loop is CASIGQGSTEAFF. The DNA for the CDR3 is TGTGCCAGCATCGGACAGGGAAGCACTGAAGCTTTCTTT.

This clonotype was observed a handful of times. The chain has TRBV6-2 or TRBV6-3 and TRBJ2-3, with D tentatively TRBD2 (6 bases). The CDR3 is made up of 18 amino acids. Trimming removed 5 bases from V and 2 bases from J, with 23 bases in between. Germline-derived CDR1 and CDR2 are MNHEY and SVGEGT. CDR3 amino acids: CASSPSITAGRPTDTQYF. DNA of the CDR3: TGTGCCAGCAGTCCAAGTATTACTGCCGGGAGACCCACAGATACGCAGTATTTT.

This clonotype has just a few counts. The chain links TRBV3-1 to TRBJ2-2, with 13 bases that match TRBD2. The CDR3 contains 19 residues. The V gene's germline CDR1 is LGHDT and CDR2 YNNKEL (reference sequence). V trimming: 3 bases; J trimming: 5 bases; junction bases outside the gene matches: 12. The CDR3 protein is CASSQPLAGGKGVTGELFF. CDR3 DNA sequence: TGTGCCAGCAGCCAGCCACTAGCGGGAGGGAAAGGAGTGACCGGGGAGCTGTTTTTT.

The V and J genes are TRBV4-1 and TRBJ2-7; D gene uncertain. CDR3 length: 12 amino acids. Germline V CDR1 and CDR2: MGHRA, YSYEKL. V lost 3 bases and J lost 0, with 3 bases in between. This CDR3 is CASSHDSYEQYF. The CDR3 DNA follows: TGCGCCAGCAGCCATGACTCCTACGAGCAGTACTTC.

The gene calls are TRBV20-1 and TRBJ2-5, with unresolved D. Germline lookup yields CDR1 DFQATT and CDR2 SNEGSKA (reference sequence). This CDR3 spans 14 amino acids. With 1 base removed from V and 7 bases from J, the gap between germline ends came to 16 bases. In nucleotides, the CDR3 is TGCAGTGCTAGAGGTACCCGCGGACGATGGACCCAGTACTTC. Its translation is CSARGTRGRWTQYF.

In its sample, this clonotype was seen a few times. The gene calls are TRBV20-1 and TRBJ2-5, with a possible D match to TRBD2 (6 bases). V lost 0 bases and J lost 5, with 10 bases in between. CDR3 length: 13 amino acids. In germline, CDR1 is DFQATT, CDR2 SNEGSKA (reference sequence). CDR3 DNA: TGCAGTGCTAGAGAAGACAGCGGGGAGACCCAGTACTTC. It translates to CSAREDSGETQYF.

The rearrangement joins TRBV4-1 to TRBJ2-7; D remains ambiguous. The CDR3 has 16 residues. Germline V gene data show CDR1 as MGHRA and CDR2 as YSYEKL. Trimming removed 2 bases at V and 0 bases at J, with 14 bases between. The DNA of the CDR3 is TGCGCCAGCAGCCAACATTGGGGATTCAGCTCCTACGAGCAGTACTTC. Protein product: CASSQHWGFSSYEQYF.

This clonotype has only a few counts. The chain employs TRBV12-3 or TRBV12-4 and TRBJ2-1, with D possibly TRBD2 on 5 matching bases. The V gene lost 3 bases and the J gene lost 9 bases, with 12 bases spanning the gap. CDR3 length: 13 residues. CDR3 bases: TGTGCCAGCAGTTTGGGTTGGGCGGGTGAGCAGTTCTTC. Amino acid sequence: CASSLGWAGEQFF.

Concerning this clonotype itself: A read error may explain this, as a much larger clone is one base away. The chain combines TRBV6-1 with TRBJ2-3; 10 bases fit TRBD2. This CDR3 comprises 16 residues. Per germline, CDR1 MNHNS and CDR2 SASEGT. The CDR3 sequence is CASSEAGLAGVHYPFF. In DNA form, the CDR3 reads TGTGCCAGCAGTGAAGCCGGGCTAGCGGGAGTCCACTACCCGTTTTTT.

This clonotype came up many times. CDR3 DNA sequence: TGCAGTGCTAGAGATGGGACAGGGGGGAATCAGCCCCAGCATTTT. The encoded protein is CSARDGTGGNQPQHF. The chain carries TRBV20-1 and TRBJ1-5; 11 nucleotides align to TRBD1. This CDR3 region has 15 residues. Germline trimming cut 0 bases from V and 4 bases from J; bases unmatched to any gene: 2. Germline CDR1 DFQATT, CDR2 SNEGSKA (reference sequence).

This clonotype has ten or more counts. The CDR3 spells CATKPQRTTGELFF. The CDR3 nucleotides are TGTGCCACCAAACCTCAGCGGACCACCGGGGAGCTGTTTTTT. V and J are TRBV27 and TRBJ2-2, with a possible D match to TRBD2 (5 bases). V shed 10 bases and J shed 4 bases, with 16 bases lying between them. Germline V lookup: CDR1 MNHEY, CDR2 SMNVEV (reference sequence). The length of the CDR3 is 14 residues.

Only a few counts were recorded for this clonotype. The chain combines TRBV28 with TRBJ1-5; 7 positions agree with TRBD1. The CDR3 spans 14 residues. V dropped 10 bases and J dropped 4; count of bases not matched to a gene: 10. The germline V gene encodes CDR1 MDHEN and CDR2 SYDVKM. The CDR3 coding sequence is TGTGCCACCCGTCCCGACAGGGAAAATCAGCCCCAGCATTTT. It translates to CATRPDRENQPQHF.

The chain links TRBV29-1 to TRBJ1-2; TRBD1 matches 7 bases. The CDR3 length is 12 residues. The V and J ends lost 7 bases and 2 bases, in that order; junction bases with no gene match: 4. Germline values: CDR1 SQVTM, CDR2 ANQGSEA. CDR3 sequence reads: CSATDRNYGYTF. The CDR3 nucleotides are TGCAGCGCAACGGACAGGAACTATGGCTACACCTTC.

The sample holds many counts of this clonotype. The rearrangement links TRBV20-1 to TRBJ2-1; maybe TRBD2 (5 bases). Per the germline V gene, CDR1 is DFQATT and CDR2 is SNEGSKA (reference sequence). The CDR3 totals 14 residues. Trimming stripped 6 bases from V and 6 bases from J, with 18 bases between. The CDR3 coding sequence is TGCAGTGCCAGTTCCCCGACTACCCTCAATGAGCAGTTCTTC. Its translation: CSASSPTTLNEQFF.

The rearrangement uses TRBV29-1 and TRBJ2-2, with 7 bases aligning to TRBD2. CDR3 length: 15 amino acids. V was clipped by 2 bases and J by 4 bases; unmatched bases: 7. Germline CDR1 SQVTM, CDR2 ANQGSEA. The CDR3 sequence is CSVEMEGGLTGELFF. In DNA, the CDR3 is TGCAGCGTTGAAATGGAGGGAGGGCTCACCGGGGAGCTGTTTTTT.

At least ten counts were recorded for this clonotype. The chain links TRBV7-9 to TRBJ2-3; 11 positions match TRBD2. The CDR3 covers 16 residues. Per the germline V gene, CDR1 is SEHNR and CDR2 is FQNEAQ (reference sequence). V dropped 5 bases and J dropped 0; count of bases not matched to a gene: 4. CDR3 DNA sequence: TGTGCCAGCAGCGATAGACTAGCGGGGAGCACAGATACGCAGTATTTT. It encodes CASSDRLAGSTDTQYF. The variable domain in full, with the rest retrieved from reference TRBV7-9 and TRBJ2-3, is DTGVSQNPRHKITKRGQNVTFRCDPISEHNRLYWYRQTLGQGPEFLTYFQNEAQLEKSRLLSDRFSAERPKGSFSTLEIQRTEQGDSAMYLCASSDRLAGSTDTQYFGPGTRLTVL.

The chain recombines TRBV5-5 with TRBJ1-5, with 7 bases fitting TRBD1. The CDR3 sequence is 16 residues long. The V gene end was trimmed by 4 bases and the J gene end by 5 bases; junction bases not matched to a gene: 12. Germline CDR1 reads SGHKS; CDR2 reads YYEKEE (reference sequence). The CDR3, as DNA: TGTGCCAGCAGCGCCCGGGCCCAGGGGGGCTATCAGCCCCAGCATTTT. Translated: CASSARAQGGYQPQHF.

This chain links TRBV5-8 with TRBJ2-1; D unresolved. Deletions cut 0 bases from V and 4 bases from J, with 11 bases between. Looked up from germline, CDR1 is SGHTS and CDR2 is YDEGEE. There are 15 residues in the CDR3. CDR3 residues: CASSLDDSGYNEQFF. In nucleotides, the CDR3 is TGTGCCAGCAGCTTGGACGATTCCGGATACAATGAGCAGTTCTTC.